In its sample, the clone carrying this T cell receptor (beta chain) was seen once. Other DNA sequences in the same sample also yield this CDR3. The entry originates in a study of shared clonotypes between healthy human individuals. The table came from immunoSEQ multiplex PCR; TCRdb's copy has only in-frame clones and leaves some out. The repertoire includes 2 million to 2.5 million clones, 93% of them detected once, and under 0.45% sits in the top ten. The CDR3 spans 11 residues. Per germline, CDR1 MNHNS and CDR2 SASEGT. V shed 6 bases and J shed 4 bases, with 7 bases lying between them. The sequence was obtained from a man aged 18 to 30 in good health. Some clones in this sample may be carry-over from other donors' samples. Sample: naive CD4+ T cells from PBMCs. The subset was: CD45RA+ positively selected. This chain joins TRBV6-1 and TRBJ2-7; D unclear. CDR3 coding DNA: TGTGCCAGCAGCGTTACGTACGAGCAGTACTTC. Its translation: CASSVTYEQYF.